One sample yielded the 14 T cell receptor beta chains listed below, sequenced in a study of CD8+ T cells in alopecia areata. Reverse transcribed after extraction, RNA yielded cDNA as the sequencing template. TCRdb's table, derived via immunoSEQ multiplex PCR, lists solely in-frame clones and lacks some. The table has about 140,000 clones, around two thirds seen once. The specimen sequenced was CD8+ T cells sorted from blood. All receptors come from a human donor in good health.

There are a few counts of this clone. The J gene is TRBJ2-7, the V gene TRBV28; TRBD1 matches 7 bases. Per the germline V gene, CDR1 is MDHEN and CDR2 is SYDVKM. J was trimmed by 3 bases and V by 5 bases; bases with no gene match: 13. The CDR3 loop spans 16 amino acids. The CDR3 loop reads CASSPIGGQLDYEQYF. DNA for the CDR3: TGTGCCAGCAGTCCGATAGGGGGACAGTTAGACTACGAGCAGTACTTC.

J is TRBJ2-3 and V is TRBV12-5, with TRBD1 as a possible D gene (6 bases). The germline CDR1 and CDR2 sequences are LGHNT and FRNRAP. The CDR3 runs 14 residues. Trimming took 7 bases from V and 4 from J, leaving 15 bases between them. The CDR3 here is CASEAPGAADTQYF. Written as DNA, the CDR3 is TGTGCTAGTGAGGCTCCAGGGGCGGCAGATACGCAGTATTTT.

The CDR3 region has the DNA TGTGCCAGCAGCCTCGGGACAGCGAACTATGGCTACACCTTC. It translates to CASSLGTANYGYTF. The chain links TRBV7-6 to TRBJ1-2; 7 bases are a match to TRBD1. The CDR3 is 14 residues long. Trimming at V came to 5 bases and at J to 2 bases, leaving 5 bases not matched to a gene. Germline assignment: CDR1 SGHVS and CDR2 FNYEAQ.

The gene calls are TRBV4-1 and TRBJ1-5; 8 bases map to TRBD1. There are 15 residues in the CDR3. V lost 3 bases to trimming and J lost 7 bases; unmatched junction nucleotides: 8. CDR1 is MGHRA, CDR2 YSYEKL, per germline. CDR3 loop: CASSQGRGLNQPQHF. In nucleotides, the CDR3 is TGCGCCAGCAGCCAGGGCAGGGGGCTAAACCAGCCCCAGCATTTT.

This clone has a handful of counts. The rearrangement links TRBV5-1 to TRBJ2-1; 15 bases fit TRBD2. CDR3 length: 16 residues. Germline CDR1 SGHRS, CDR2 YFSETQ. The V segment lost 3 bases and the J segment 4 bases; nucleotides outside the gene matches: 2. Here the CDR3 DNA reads TGCGCCAGCAGCTGGACTAGCGGGAGGGGTTACAATGAGCAGTTCTTC. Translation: CASSWTSGRGYNEQFF.

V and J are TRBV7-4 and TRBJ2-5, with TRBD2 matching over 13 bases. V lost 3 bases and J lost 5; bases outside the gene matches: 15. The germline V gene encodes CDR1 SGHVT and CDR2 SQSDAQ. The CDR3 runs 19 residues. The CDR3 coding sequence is TGTGCCAGCAGCTTCCTACTAGCGGGAGGGCCCTATAGAGCGGAGACCCAGTACTTC. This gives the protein CASSFLLAGGPYRAETQYF.

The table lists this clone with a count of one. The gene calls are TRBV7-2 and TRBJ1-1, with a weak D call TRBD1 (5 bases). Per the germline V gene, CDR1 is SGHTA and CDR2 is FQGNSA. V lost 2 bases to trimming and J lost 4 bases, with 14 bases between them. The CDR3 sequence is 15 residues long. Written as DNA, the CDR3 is TGTGCCAGCAGCTTAACGATCTTCGGGGGCACTGAAGCTTTCTTT. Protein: CASSLTIFGGTEAFF. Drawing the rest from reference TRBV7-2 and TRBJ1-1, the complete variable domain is GAGVSQSPSNKVTEKGKDVELRCDPISGHTALYWYRQSLGQGLEFLIYFQGNSAPDKSGLPSDRFSAERTGGSVSTLTIQRTQQEDSAVYLCASSLTIFGGTEAFFGQGTRLTVV.

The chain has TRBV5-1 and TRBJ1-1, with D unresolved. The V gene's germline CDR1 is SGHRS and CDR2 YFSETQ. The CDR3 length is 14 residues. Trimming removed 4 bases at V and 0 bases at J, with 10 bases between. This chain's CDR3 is CASSPFPVNTEAFF. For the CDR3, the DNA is TGCGCCAGCAGCCCCTTCCCAGTGAACACTGAAGCTTTCTTT.

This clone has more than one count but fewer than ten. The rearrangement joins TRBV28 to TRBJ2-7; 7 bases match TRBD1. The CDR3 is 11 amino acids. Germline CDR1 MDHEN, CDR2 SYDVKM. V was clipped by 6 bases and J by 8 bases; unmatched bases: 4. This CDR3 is CASSQTGKQYF. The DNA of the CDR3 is TGTGCCAGCAGCCAGACAGGGAAGCAGTACTTC.

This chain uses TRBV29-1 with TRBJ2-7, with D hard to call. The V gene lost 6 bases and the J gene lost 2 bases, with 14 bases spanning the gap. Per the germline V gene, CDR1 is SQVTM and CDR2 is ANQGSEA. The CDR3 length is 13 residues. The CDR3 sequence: CSVPGGGAYEQYF. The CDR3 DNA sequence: TGCAGCGTCCCCGGTGGTGGGGCCTACGAGCAGTACTTC.

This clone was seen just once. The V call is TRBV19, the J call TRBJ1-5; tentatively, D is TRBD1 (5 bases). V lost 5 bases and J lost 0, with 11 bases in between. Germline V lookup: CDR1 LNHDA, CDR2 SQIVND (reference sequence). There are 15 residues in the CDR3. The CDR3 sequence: CASSWGKASNQPQHF. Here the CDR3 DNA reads TGTGCCAGTAGTTGGGGGAAAGCTAGCAATCAGCCCCAGCATTTT.

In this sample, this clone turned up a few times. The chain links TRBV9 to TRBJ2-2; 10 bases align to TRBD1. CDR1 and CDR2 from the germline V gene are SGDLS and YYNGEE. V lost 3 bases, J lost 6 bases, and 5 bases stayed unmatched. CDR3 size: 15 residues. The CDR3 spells CASSATGGAAGELFF. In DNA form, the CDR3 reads TGTGCCAGCAGCGCGACAGGGGGCGCAGCCGGGGAGCTGTTTTTT.

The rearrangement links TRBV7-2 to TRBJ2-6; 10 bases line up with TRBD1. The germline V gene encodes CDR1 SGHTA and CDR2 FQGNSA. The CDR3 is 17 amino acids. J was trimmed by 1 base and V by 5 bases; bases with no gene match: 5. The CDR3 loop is CASSGTGVWSGANVLTF. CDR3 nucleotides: TGTGCCAGCAGCGGGACAGGGGTTTGGTCTGGGGCCAACGTCCTGACTTTC.

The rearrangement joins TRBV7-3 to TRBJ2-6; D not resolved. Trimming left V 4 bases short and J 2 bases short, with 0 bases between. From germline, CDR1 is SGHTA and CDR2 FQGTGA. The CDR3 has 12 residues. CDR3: CASSSGANVLTF. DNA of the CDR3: TGTGCCAGCAGCTCTGGGGCCAACGTCCTGACTTTC.